The rows below give T cell receptor beta chains drawn from one sample of a study of shared clonotypes between healthy human individuals. Assay used: immunoSEQ multiplex PCR; TCRdb lists only in-frame clones, some missing. The sample lists a few million clones, under 95% occurring once. Sample: naive CD4+ T cells from PBMCs. The receptors shown here come from a young man in good health. Some clones in this sample may be carry-over from other donors' samples. Both conserved end residues are part of each CDR3. D genes are given only for firm matches. Only part of the rows carry a size: once, few, many, or a class if the clone is expanded.

- TRBJ1-1 - TRBV19 TGTGCCAGTAGTATTAATGGGGTCACTGAAGCTTTCTTT CASSINGVTEAFF
- TRBJ1-3 - TRBV7-9 TGTGCCAGCAGCCGTCCGGGGAACTCTGGAAACACCATATATTTT CASSRPGNSGNTIYF
TRBD2 TRBJ2-5 - TRBV5-1 TGCGCCAGCAGCCCACAAGGAACTAGCGAAGAGACCCAGTACTTC CASSPQGTSEETQYF
TRBD1 TRBJ2-5 - TRBV7-2 TGTGCCAGCAGCTCTGCCGGGACAGGGTCGACCCAGTACTTC CASSSAGTGSTQYF
TRBD1 TRBJ1-5 - TRBV2 TGTGCCAGCACGGGACAGCTCAATCAGCCCCAGCATTTT CASTGQLNQPQHF
TRBD1 TRBJ1-2 once TRBV28 TGTGCCAGCAGCCTGGGACAGGGAAGATGGTTGAGTGGCTACACCTTC CASSLGQGRWLSGYTF
- TRBJ2-7 - TRBV5-1 TGCGCCAGCAGCTTGGCCGCGTCAGCGGCCTACGAGCAGTACTTC CASSLAASAAYEQYF
TRBD1 TRBJ2-1 - TRBV9 TGTGCCAGCAGCACAGGGGTTGGGAATGAGCAGTTCTTC CASSTGVGNEQFF
TRBD1 TRBJ2-2 - TRBV5-1 TGCGCCAGCAGCGCCCCCCCGGGACAGGGTCCCGGGGAGCTGTTTTTT CASSAPPGQGPGELFF
TRBD2 TRBJ2-5 - TRBV5-4 TGTGCCAGCAGCTTAGCGGGGGGGCAAGAGACCCAGTACTTC CASSLAGGQETQYF
TRBD1 TRBJ2-1 - TRBV28 TGTGCCAGCAGGCTGGCGACAGGGCGATTGGTAGCACCGTTCTTC CASRLATGRLVAPFF
TRBD1 TRBJ1-2 - TRBV10-3 TGTGCCATCAGCCGGGACAGAGAAAACTATGGCTACACCTTC CAISRDRENYGYTF
- TRBJ1-5 - TRBV7-8 TGTGCCAGCAGCCTGACAGGCCCCAATCAGCCCCAGCATTTT CASSLTGPNQPQHF
- TRBJ1-3 - TRBV27 TGTGCCAGCAGTTTATTTGGGGTGACCTCTGGAAACACCATATATTTT CASSLFGVTSGNTIYF
- TRBJ2-7 - TRBV7-8 TGTGCCAGCAGCCCCCGCCGAGTACCGGGGGACTACGAGCAGTACTTC CASSPRRVPGDYEQYF
TRBD1 TRBJ1-1 - TRBV19 TGTGCCAGTAGTTTCGACAGGGACGGACGTTCTGAAGCTTTCTTT CASSFDRDGRSEAFF
TRBD2 TRBJ2-1 once TRBV6-6 TGTGCCAGCACCTCGCGGGGGGAAGGCTACAATGAGCAGTTCTTC CASTSRGEGYNEQFF
- TRBJ2-3 - TRBV18 TGTGCCAGCTCACCCTCGACAACTCGCACAGATACGCAGTATTTT CASSPSTTRTDTQYF
TRBD1 TRBJ2-7 once TRBV5-6 TGTGCCAGCAGCCCGGACAGGGGGCGGTGGCAGTACTTC CASSPDRGRWQYF
- TRBJ1-2 - TRBV28 TGTGCCAGCAGTTTTAGGGAGTATGGCTACACCTTC CASSFREYGYTF
- TRBJ2-7 - TRBV7-8 TGTGCCAGCAGCTTAATGGGACCAAAGGGAACCTACGAGCAGTACTTC CASSLMGPKGTYEQYF
- TRBJ1-1 - TRBV2 TGTGCCAGCAGGATAGAAGGACAGTTTTTGAGGACTGAAGCTTTCTTT CASRIEGQFLRTEAFF
- TRBJ1-2 - TRBV5-4 TGTGCCAGCAGCTTGTTCTCCGTGAATGGCTACACCTTC CASSLFSVNGYTF
TRBD1 TRBJ1-3 - TRBV18 TGTGCCAGCTCACCCGGACAGGGGGCCTCTGGAAACACCATATATTTT CASSPGQGASGNTIYF
- TRBJ2-4 - TRBV28 TGTGCCAGCAGTTTATATGGGGGCCCCTCGTACTTC CASSLYGGPSYF
- TRBJ1-1 - TRBV7-9 TGTGCCAGCAGCTTAGGGGCGCACAGGGAGAGCCCTGAAGCTTTCTTT CASSLGAHRESPEAFF
TRBD1 TRBJ2-7 - TRBV6-1 TGTGCCAGCAGTGAAAGTGGACAGGGAAGTCAGTACTTC CASSESGQGSQYF
- TRBJ1-1 - TRBV4-1 TGCGCCACCACAAGTATAGCGGGCACTGAAGCTTTCTTT CATTSIAGTEAFF
- TRBJ1-1 - TRBV28 TGTGCCAGCAGACCACTGCACACTGAAGCTTTCTTT CASRPLHTEAFF
- TRBJ2-3 - TRBV28 TGTGCCAGCAGACAAAGCGCACAGGGGACTCCCCGTGCGGATACGCAGTATTTT CASRQSAQGTPRADTQYF
- TRBJ1-1 few TRBV4-1 TGCGCCAGCAGCCAAAGAACGTTAGGCAGGGACACTGAAGCTTTCTTT CASSQRTLGRDTEAFF
- TRBJ2-3 - TRBV6-5 TGTGCCAGCAGTTACCAAGGGTCGCCGGTTCTCGGTACGCAGTATTTT CASSYQGSPVLGTQYF
- TRBJ2-7 - TRBV5-1 TGCGCCAGCAGCTTGGGGGTCGGGGACCTCTACGAGCAGTACTTC CASSLGVGDLYEQYF
TRBD2 TRBJ2-1 - TRBV9 TGTGCCAGCAGCGCCTATCTAGCGGGCGAGAGGAATGAGCAGTTCTTC CASSAYLAGERNEQFF
TRBD1 TRBJ2-5 - TRBV28 TGTGCCATCTCGTTTAGGGGGCCAGAGACCCAGTACTTC CAISFRGPETQYF
- TRBJ1-3 - TRBV5-8 TGTGCCAGCAGCCGAGGGGAAACCTCTGGAAACACCATATATTTT CASSRGETSGNTIYF
- TRBJ2-1 - TRBV6-5 TGTGCCAGCAGTTCGCGGCAGGGACTCTTCTTC CASSSRQGLFF
- TRBJ1-1 - TRBV5-1 TGCGCCAGCAGCTTGTTTGGTCGGGGCACTGAAGCTTTCTTT CASSLFGRGTEAFF
- TRBJ2-4 - TRBV27 TGTGCCAGCAGTAAACAGCCTCCGGCCAAAAACATTCAGTACTTC CASSKQPPAKNIQYF
- TRBJ2-3 - TRBV2 TGTGCCAGCAGCAGTAGCGGACTCAGCACAGATACGCAGTATTTT CASSSSGLSTDTQYF
- TRBJ2-7 - TRBV27 TGTGCCAGCAGTTTATCTCTAGACTTGTCCTACGAGCAGTACTTC CASSLSLDLSYEQYF
- TRBJ1-2 - TRBV9 TGTGCCAGCAGCGTAGGTCTGAATGTGGGCAGTCTCCATGGCTACACCTTC CASSVGLNVGSLHGYTF
- TRBJ2-7 - TRBV7-3 TGTGCCAGCAGCTTAACGGGGGATGAACCCTACGAGCAGTACTTC CASSLTGDEPYEQYF
- TRBJ2-7 - TRBV19 TGTGCCAGTAGTCCCGCCGGGGCGAAGGGTTACGAGCAGTACTTC CASSPAGAKGYEQYF
- TRBJ2-5 - TRBV11-2 TGTGCCAGCAGCTCGAGGGGACTTCAAGAGACCCAGTACTTC CASSSRGLQETQYF
- TRBJ1-1 - TRBV2 TGTGCCAGCAGTGAACGTAGCAGTCGCTCTGAAGCTTTCTTT CASSERSSRSEAFF
- TRBJ1-5 - TRBV6-5 TGTGCCAGCAGTTACTCGCGACAGAACAATCAGCCCCAGCATTTT CASSYSRQNNQPQHF